The rows below give T cell receptor beta chains drawn from one sample of a study of T cells in localized non-small cell lung cancer. Using immunoSEQ multiplex PCR, the repertoire was profiled, and TCRdb retains in-frame clones only, with some absent. The profile shows around 41,000 clones, 91% of them singletons. Sample: PBMCs, taken before any cancer treatment. Receptors originate from a woman aged 40-69 years with stage II lung adenocarcinoma. CDR3s include the opening cysteine and the closing phenylalanine or tryptophan. The order of the fields is J gene, D gene, V gene, clone size, CDR3 DNA, CDR3 protein. D genes are given only for firm matches. Expanded clones get a size class; other rows say once, few or many, or leave the size out.

TRBJ1-5 | TRBD1 | TRBV11-2 | . | TGTGCCAGCAGCTTAATAAGTCTCAGACAGGGAGGTAATCAGCCCCAGCATTTT | CASSLISLRQGGNQPQHF
TRBJ2-7 | . | TRBV29-1 | . | TGCAGCGTTGAAGGTGTTCGGGGGCAGGGCATCCGGGGGACCTCCTACGAGCAGTACTTC | CSVEGVRGQGIRGTSYEQYF
TRBJ1-5 | . | TRBV28 | few | TGTGCCAGCAGTTTTTATAGGGGTAGGGGGGATAAGGGTCAGCCCCAGCATTTT | CASSFYRGRGDKGQPQHF
TRBJ2-5 | . | TRBV6-1 | . | TGTGCCAGCAGTGAAGCCGAAGGGGGTTGGGTAGAGACCCAGTACTTC | CASSEAEGGWVETQYF
TRBJ1-4 | . | TRBV6-6 | . | TGTGCCAGCAGTTACGTTAGGGATGAAAAACTGTTTTTT | CASSYVRDEKLFF
TRBJ1-4 | . | TRBV2 | . | TGTGCCAGCAGTTCCGGGACAACGACTGAAAAACTGTTTTTT | CASSSGTTTEKLFF
TRBJ1-2 | TRBD1 | TRBV28 | few | TGTGCCAGCAGCATGAGGACAGGCCTCTATGGCTACACCTTC | CASSMRTGLYGYTF
TRBJ1-2 | . | TRBV19 | . | TGTGCCAGCTCGAGGGAACACCCTCCTAACTATGGCTACACCTTC | CASSREHPPNYGYTF
TRBJ2-7 | . | TRBV18 | once | TGTGCCAGCTCACCCTTGGGAGGGGGGTCGGACGAGCAGTACTTC | CASSPLGGGSDEQYF
TRBJ2-4 | TRBD1 | TRBV2 | . | TGTGCCAGCAGTGTGGACAGGCTAGCCAAAAACATTCAGTACTTC | CASSVDRLAKNIQYF
TRBJ2-2 | . | TRBV4-2 | once | TGTGCCAGCAGCCTCGCCTCGGGGACCGGGGAGCTGTTTTTT | CASSLASGTGELFF
TRBJ2-7 | . | TRBV7-2 | . | TGTGCCAGCACCCCGACGGGGGGACACTTTTCCTACGAGCAGTACTTC | CASTPTGGHFSYEQYF
TRBJ2-7 | TRBD1 | TRBV27 | . | TGTGCCAGCAGTAGGGACAGGGCTTTCTACGAGCAGTACTTC | CASSRDRAFYEQYF
TRBJ2-1 | . | TRBV28 | . | TGTGCCAGCAGCTCGTTAGGGGGAGGGCCAGGGGAGCAGTTCTTC | CASSSLGGGPGEQFF
TRBJ2-3 | . | TRBV7-8 | few | TGTGCCAGCAGCTTAGAGGCAACTACTAGCACAGATACGCAGTATTTT | CASSLEATTSTDTQYF
TRBJ2-1 | . | TRBV27 | . | TGTGCCAGCAGTGAATATAAGGGTAACAATGAGCAGTTCTTC | CASSEYKGNNEQFF
TRBJ2-1 | . | TRBV7-2 | . | TGTGCCAGCAGCTTAAGGGGGGCCACCTACAATGAGCAGTTCTTC | CASSLRGATYNEQFF
TRBJ2-7 | . | TRBV7-2 | . | TGTGCCAGCACCCCCGTCCGCGTGGGGGAGCAGTACTTC | CASTPVRVGEQYF
TRBJ2-2 | TRBD1 | TRBV25-1 | . | TGTGCCAGCTCCGGGACAGGGGTAACCGGGGAGCTGTTTTTT | CASSGTGVTGELFF
TRBJ1-1 | TRBD1 | TRBV5-1 | few | TGCGCCAGCAGCTCGCTGACAGGGGGCAACGCTGAAGCTTTCTTT | CASSSLTGGNAEAFF
TRBJ2-3 | TRBD2 | TRBV10-2 | . | TGCGCCAGCAGATTTAGCGGGGGGGCGGATACGCAGTATTTT | CASRFSGGADTQYF
TRBJ2-7 | . | TRBV7-9 | . | TGTGCCAGCAGCTTACGGCCGGGGAGGTCGCTGGCAGAAGAGCAGTACTTC | CASSLRPGRSLAEEQYF
TRBJ1-4 | . | TRBV4-2 | . | TGTGCCAGCAGTCAAGGAGGTGTATGGGTAACTAATGAAAAACTGTTTTTT | CASSQGGVWVTNEKLFF
TRBJ1-3 | . | TRBV7-9 | . | TGTGCCAGCAGCTCCCCGGAGGGGGACACCATATATTTT | CASSSPEGDTIYF
TRBJ2-5 | TRBD2 | TRBV15 | once | TGTGCCACCAGCAGAGTGCCTGCGGGGGGACAGACCCAGTACTTC | CATSRVPAGGQTQYF
TRBJ2-1 | . | TRBV25-1 | . | TGTGCCAGCACCTTATACAATGAGCAGTTCTTC | CASTLYNEQFF
TRBJ1-5 | . | TRBV5-6 | . | TGTGCCAGCAGCTTGGGTACAGGGACTAGCAATCAGCCCCAGCATTTT | CASSLGTGTSNQPQHF